Each of the 16 T cell receptor beta chains below was sequenced from the same sample in a study of T-cell reconstitution after alpha-beta-depleted transplantation in children. Preparing the TCRbeta library involved the use of unique molecular identifiers. TCRdb passed the PCR reads through MiXCR, listing each CDR3 protein once. This sample carries approximately 350,000 distinct CDR3 sequences, under 13% of them seen once, and the ten largest clones take around 2.4%. The source was PBMCs from the stem cell graft donor, collected from the stem cell graft. The receptor source for this set is a human donor who donated a stem cell graft to a child with acute lymphoblastic leukemia.

There are a few counts of this clonotype. The chain has TRBV11-3 and TRBJ2-1, with 13 bases identical to TRBD2. Germline trimming cut 4 bases from V and 6 bases from J; bases unmatched to any gene: 21. The CDR3 is 21 amino acids. From germline, CDR1 is SGHNT and CDR2 YENEEA. CDR3 sequence (DNA): TGTGCCAGCAGCTCCTACAGGGGAATGGGCCGAACTAGCGGGAGGGCCAATGAGCAGTTCTTC. This translates into CASSSYRGMGRTSGRANEQFF. Together with reference TRBV11-3 and TRBJ2-1, the CDR3 gives the full variable domain: EAGVVQSPRYKIIEKKQPVAFWCNPISGHNTLYWYLQNLGQGPELLIRYENEEAVDDSQLPKDRFSAERLKGVDSTLKIQPAELGDSAVYLCASSSYRGMGRTSGRANEQFFGPGTRLTVL.

This clonotype was detected only a few times. The chain couples TRBV7-9 to TRBJ2-7; TRBD1 aligns across 9 bases. Trimming removed 5 bases from V and 3 bases from J; junction bases left unmatched: 8. The germline CDR1 and CDR2 sequences are SEHNR and FQNEAQ (reference sequence). This CDR3 comprises 15 residues. The CDR3 protein is CASSADRGGYYEQYF. For the CDR3, the DNA is TGTGCCAGCAGCGCGGACAGGGGAGGCTACTACGAGCAGTACTTC.

J is TRBJ2-1 and V is TRBV6-1; a weak D match, TRBD2 (5 bases). The germline CDR1 and CDR2 sequences are MNHNS and SASEGT. V lost 3 bases to trimming and J lost 4 bases, with 13 bases between them. This CDR3 spans 15 amino acids. CDR3 in amino acids: CASSEANRGYNEQFF. DNA of the CDR3: TGTGCCAGCAGTGAGGCGAATCGGGGTTACAATGAGCAGTTCTTC.

Ten or more counts support this clonotype. The genes are TRBV10-3 and TRBJ2-2, with 7 bases fitting TRBD2. The CDR3 runs to 17 residues. V was pared by 7 bases and J by 1 base, with 12 bases of the junction left unmatched. Germline values: CDR1 ENHRY, CDR2 SYGVKD. CDR3 in DNA: TGTGCCATCACTCGCAATGCAGGACTAGGGAACACCGGGGAGCTGTTTTTT. This codes for CAITRNAGLGNTGELFF.

DNA for the CDR3: TGTGCCAGCACCACCTACGAGGGGCTAAGCTCTGGGGCCAACGTCCTGACTTTC. Residues: CASTTYEGLSSGANVLTF. The chain has TRBV28 and TRBJ2-6; D assignment may be TRBD1 or TRBD2 (5 bases each). CDR1 is MDHEN, CDR2 SYDVKM, per germline. Trimming pared 7 bases from V and 0 bases from J, leaving 19 bases between. This CDR3 is 18 amino acids long.

This clonotype was recorded a few times. The chain uses TRBV20-1 and TRBJ2-1; 9 bases align to TRBD2. The germline gives CDR1 DFQATT, CDR2 SNEGSKA (reference sequence). With V trimmed by 6 bases and J by 4 bases, 7 bases remained unmatched. This CDR3 has 14 residues. CDR3 amino acids: CSAVSGRTYNEQFF. CDR3 nucleotide sequence: TGCAGTGCAGTAAGCGGGAGGACTTACAATGAGCAGTTCTTC.

This clonotype was seen a few times. The gene calls are TRBV27 and TRBJ2-7; D may be TRBD1 (6 bases). Trimming left V 7 bases short and J 5 bases short, with 18 bases between. The CDR3 has 14 amino acids. Germline-derived CDR1 and CDR2 are MNHEY and SMNVEV (reference sequence). This CDR3 reads CASKMGTPANEQYF. The CDR3 DNA reads TGTGCCAGCAAGATGGGGACACCAGCCAACGAGCAGTACTTC.

There are a few counts of this clonotype. The rearrangement links TRBV29-1 to TRBJ2-3, with 15 positions matching TRBD2. The ends lost 7 bases at V and 6 bases at J; junction bases unmatched: 5. This CDR3 has 14 amino acids. Germline V gives CDR1 SQVTM, CDR2 ANQGSEA. CDR3 DNA: TGCAGCGCAACCGGGACTAGCGGGGGGGATACGCAGTATTTT. Residues: CSATGTSGGDTQYF.

The rearrangement joins TRBV5-1 to TRBJ2-2; TRBD2 matches 7 bases. V gave up 9 bases and J gave up 7 bases; unmatched junction bases: 12. The V gene's germline CDR1 is SGHRS and CDR2 YFSETQ. This CDR3 has 14 amino acids. CDR3 nucleotides: TGCGCCACCAGTCCCGCGGGAGACTTCGGGGAGCTGTTTTTT. Its protein is CATSPAGDFGELFF.

This chain uses TRBV29-1 with TRBJ2-7; D is tentatively TRBD1 or TRBD2 (5 bases each). CDR1 SQVTM and CDR2 ANQGSEA come from the germline V gene. V was shortened by 1 base and J by 1 base, with 20 bases between the two germline ends. The CDR3 is made up of 17 amino acids. CDR3: CSVEGPLGAGQSYEQYF. The CDR3 region has the DNA TGCAGCGTTGAAGGCCCCCTCGGGGCGGGCCAGTCCTACGAGCAGTACTTC.

V is TRBV7-9 and J is TRBJ2-7; D might be TRBD2 (6 bases). The CDR3 is 13 residues long. Germline loops: CDR1 SEHNR, CDR2 FQNEAQ (reference sequence). V was clipped by 5 bases and J by 4 bases, with 12 bases between them. The CDR3 protein is CASSAGLNYEQYF. The CDR3 DNA sequence: TGTGCCAGCAGCGCGGGACTCAATTACGAGCAGTACTTC. Combining the CDR3 with reference TRBV7-9 and TRBJ2-7 gives the whole variable domain DTGVSQNPRHKITKRGQNVTFRCDPISEHNRLYWYRQTLGQGPEFLTYFQNEAQLEKSRLLSDRFSAERPKGSFSTLEIQRTEQGDSAMYLCASSAGLNYEQYFGPGTRLTVT.

The V and J genes are TRBV7-2 and TRBJ2-3; D is tentatively TRBD1 or TRBD2 (5 bases each). V was cut by 3 bases and J by 1 base, with 11 bases left in between. The CDR3 has 15 residues. Germline-derived CDR1 and CDR2 are SGHTA and FQGNSA. The CDR3 nucleotides read TGTGCCAGCAGCTTGAGACTGGGGGGCACAGATACGCAGTATTTT. This gives the protein CASSLRLGGTDTQYF. Full variable domain (missing parts from reference TRBV7-2 and TRBJ2-3): GAGVSQSPSNKVTEKGKDVELRCDPISGHTALYWYRQSLGQGLEFLIYFQGNSAPDKSGLPSDRFSAERTGGSVSTLTIQRTQQEDSAVYLCASSLRLGGTDTQYFGPGTRLTVL.

This clonotype was seen repeatedly, ten times or more. The gene calls are TRBV6-2 or TRBV6-3 and TRBJ1-1; no clear D gene. CDR1 MNHEY and CDR2 SVGEGT come from the germline V gene. The germline V and J ends were trimmed by 2 bases and 4 bases, with 5 bases remaining between them. The CDR3 sequence is 12 residues long. The CDR3 nucleotides read TGTGCCAGCAGTTACCCCATCACTGAAGCTTTCTTT. Amino acids: CASSYPITEAFF.

As to this clonotype: At one end, the junction sequence differs from germline, possibly due to a read error. The chain links TRBV13 to TRBJ1-2, with D possibly being TRBD1 (6 bases). Germline loops: CDR1 PRHDT, CDR2 FYEKMQ (reference sequence). The CDR3 covers 12 residues. The CDR3 sequence is CASTLGGDGYTF. DNA of the CDR3: TGTGCCAGCACCTTAGGGGGAGATGGCTACACCTTC. The entire variable domain, with the rest obtained from reference TRBV13 and TRBJ1-2, is as follows: AAGVIQSPRHLIKEKRETATLKCYPIPRHDTVYWYQQGPGQDPQFLISFYEKMQSDKGSIPDRFSAQQFSDYHSELNMSSLELGDSALYFCASTLGGDGYTFGSGTRLTVV.

Many counts were recorded for this clonotype. V and J are TRBV29-1 and TRBJ2-3; tentatively, D is TRBD1 (5 bases). The CDR3 has 15 amino acids. The germline V and J ends were trimmed by 0 bases and 4 bases, with 14 bases remaining between them. Germline V lookup: CDR1 SQVTM, CDR2 ANQGSEA. Here the CDR3 reads CSVEDTGRAPDTQYF. The CDR3 nucleotides are TGCAGCGTTGAAGATACGGGCAGGGCCCCAGATACGCAGTATTTT.

The genes are TRBV20-1 and TRBJ2-3; D is perhaps TRBD2 (6 bases). The germline V and J ends were trimmed by 3 bases and 0 bases, with 7 bases remaining between them. The CDR3 totals 13 residues. Germline V gene lookup returns CDR1 DFQATT and CDR2 SNEGSKA (reference sequence). CDR3 loop: CSARGLSTDTQYF. CDR3 in DNA: TGCAGTGCTAGGGGACTGAGCACAGATACGCAGTATTTT.